These T cell receptor beta chains were read from a single sample in a study of shared clonotypes between healthy human individuals. Clones were read by immunoSEQ multiplex PCR, and TCRdb kept only the in-frame ones, dropping some. This sample carries some 500,000 clones, about 96% of them seen once, and the ten largest clones take approximately 0.062%. Sequencing was carried out using naive CD4+ T cells sorted from blood. All receptors derive from a woman in her 30s in good health. The CDR3 runs from the conserved cysteine through the conserved F or W. The D gene is left open where the match is weak. Only some rows state a clone size, as once, few, many or a class for expanded clones.

d_call: -; clone_size: -; v_call: TRBV7-2; j_call: TRBJ2-7; cdr3_nt: TGTGCCAGCAGTCCCGTGGCTAACTACGAGCAGTACTTC; cdr3_aa: CASSPVANYEQYF
d_call: -; clone_size: -; v_call: TRBV15; j_call: TRBJ2-3; cdr3_nt: TGTGCCACCAGCGACATAGCAAGTCCTAGCACAGATACGCAGTATTTT; cdr3_aa: CATSDIASPSTDTQYF
d_call: -; clone_size: -; v_call: TRBV9; j_call: TRBJ2-6; cdr3_nt: TGTGCCAGCAGCTTGATACGGGGCTCTGGGGCCAACGTCCTGACTTTC; cdr3_aa: CASSLIRGSGANVLTF
d_call: -; clone_size: -; v_call: TRBV5-1; j_call: TRBJ1-3; cdr3_nt: TGCGCCAGCAGCACCGGACAGGGAAACACCATATATTTT; cdr3_aa: CASSTGQGNTIYF
d_call: TRBD1; clone_size: -; v_call: TRBV19; j_call: TRBJ1-5; cdr3_nt: TGTGCCAGTAGTTTCACAGGGGGTGGTCAGCCCCAGCATTTT; cdr3_aa: CASSFTGGGQPQHF
d_call: -; clone_size: -; v_call: TRBV27; j_call: TRBJ2-4; cdr3_nt: TGTGCCAGCAGTCTGCCGTTTGTAGCCAAAAACATTCAGTACTTC; cdr3_aa: CASSLPFVAKNIQYF
d_call: -; clone_size: -; v_call: TRBV6-6; j_call: TRBJ1-1; cdr3_nt: TGTGCCAGCAGTCCGACGAACGTGAACACTGAAGCTTTCTTT; cdr3_aa: CASSPTNVNTEAFF
d_call: -; clone_size: -; v_call: TRBV21-1; j_call: TRBJ1-5; cdr3_nt: TGTGCCAGCAGCAAAAGGAGGACGGATCAGCCCCAGCATTTT; cdr3_aa: CASSKRRTDQPQHF
d_call: TRBD2; clone_size: few; v_call: TRBV28; j_call: TRBJ2-7; cdr3_nt: TGTGCCAGCAGTTCCCGGACTAGCGACTACGAGCAGTACTTC; cdr3_aa: CASSSRTSDYEQYF
d_call: TRBD2; clone_size: -; v_call: TRBV5-1; j_call: TRBJ2-1; cdr3_nt: TGCGCCAGCAGCCAGACTAGCGGGAGAGGTTATGAGCAGTTCTTC; cdr3_aa: CASSQTSGRGYEQFF
d_call: TRBD1; clone_size: -; v_call: TRBV10-1; j_call: TRBJ2-1; cdr3_nt: TGCGCCAGCAGTGAGTCTAGAGGACAGGGAATTTCTCGGGACTCCTACAATGAGCAGTTCTTC; cdr3_aa: CASSESRGQGISRDSYNEQFF
d_call: -; clone_size: -; v_call: TRBV2; j_call: TRBJ2-3; cdr3_nt: TGTGCCAGCAAGACACAGGGTGGAGGCTGGGATACGCAGTATTTT; cdr3_aa: CASKTQGGGWDTQYF
d_call: TRBD1; clone_size: -; v_call: TRBV19; j_call: TRBJ2-2; cdr3_nt: TGTGCCAGTAGTTCACGGGACAGGGCCACCGGGGAGCTGTTTTTT; cdr3_aa: CASSSRDRATGELFF
d_call: -; clone_size: -; v_call: TRBV14; j_call: TRBJ2-7; cdr3_nt: TGTGCCAGCAGACAAGACAGGCATTCCTACGAGCAGTACTTC; cdr3_aa: CASRQDRHSYEQYF
d_call: -; clone_size: -; v_call: TRBV5-1; j_call: TRBJ2-3; cdr3_nt: TGCGCCAGCAGCTTGGTCGCAGCCCCTAGCACAGATACGCAGTATTTT; cdr3_aa: CASSLVAAPSTDTQYF
d_call: -; clone_size: once; v_call: TRBV5-4; j_call: TRBJ2-5; cdr3_nt: TGTGCCAGCAGCTTGAGGACAGAAGAGACCCAGTACTTC; cdr3_aa: CASSLRTEETQYF
d_call: -; clone_size: -; v_call: TRBV28; j_call: TRBJ2-7; cdr3_nt: TGTGCCAGCGATTATCGGACGGCCCCAGGGGAGCAGTACTTC; cdr3_aa: CASDYRTAPGEQYF
d_call: -; clone_size: -; v_call: TRBV28; j_call: TRBJ2-7; cdr3_nt: TGTGCCAGCAGTTTATTGGTGGAGACAGAACTTGCCTACGAGCAGTACTTC; cdr3_aa: CASSLLVETELAYEQYF
d_call: TRBD1; clone_size: once; v_call: TRBV28; j_call: TRBJ1-2; cdr3_nt: TGTGCCAGCAGTCTAACCGGGACAGGCGCCCTGGGTGGCTACACCTTC; cdr3_aa: CASSLTGTGALGGYTF
d_call: TRBD1; clone_size: -; v_call: TRBV7-9; j_call: TRBJ2-7; cdr3_nt: TGTGCCAGCAGCTTAGCAGGGACAGGAACCTACGAGCAGTACTTC; cdr3_aa: CASSLAGTGTYEQYF
d_call: -; clone_size: -; v_call: TRBV28; j_call: TRBJ2-3; cdr3_nt: TGTGCCAGCAGCCGAGGGGGCACAGATACGCAGTATTTT; cdr3_aa: CASSRGGTDTQYF
d_call: -; clone_size: -; v_call: TRBV30; j_call: TRBJ2-6; cdr3_nt: TGTGCCTGGAGTCCTGGCGGAGCTGGGGCCAACGTCCTGACTTTC; cdr3_aa: CAWSPGGAGANVLTF
d_call: -; clone_size: once; v_call: TRBV6-5; j_call: TRBJ2-2; cdr3_nt: TGTGCCAGCAGTTACTCGGAGGGAGTAGGGACCGGGGAGCTGTTTTTT; cdr3_aa: CASSYSEGVGTGELFF
d_call: TRBD2; clone_size: -; v_call: TRBV5-4; j_call: TRBJ2-7; cdr3_nt: TGTGCCAGCAGCGGTTGGGGCGGGGGGACTAGGGAGCAGTACTTC; cdr3_aa: CASSGWGGGTREQYF
d_call: -; clone_size: -; v_call: TRBV29-1; j_call: TRBJ1-4; cdr3_nt: TGCAGCGCACGAGAGGGGACCGCAACTAATGAAAAACTGTTTTTT; cdr3_aa: CSAREGTATNEKLFF
d_call: TRBD2; clone_size: -; v_call: TRBV5-5; j_call: TRBJ2-7; cdr3_nt: TGTGCCAGCAGCTTAAGACTAGCATTATTCAACGAGCAGTACTTC; cdr3_aa: CASSLRLALFNEQYF
d_call: TRBD2; clone_size: -; v_call: TRBV5-1; j_call: TRBJ2-1; cdr3_nt: TGCGCCAGCAACGGTATAGCGGGTTTCTACAATGAGCAGTTCTTC; cdr3_aa: CASNGIAGFYNEQFF
d_call: TRBD2; clone_size: -; v_call: TRBV6-5; j_call: TRBJ2-1; cdr3_nt: TGTGCCAGTCAAGCGGGGCCATCCTACAATGAGCAGTTCTTC; cdr3_aa: CASQAGPSYNEQFF
d_call: TRBD1; clone_size: -; v_call: TRBV6-5; j_call: TRBJ1-3; cdr3_nt: TGTGCCAGTCGAGACAGGGGGCGCGTGGGAAACACCATATATTTT; cdr3_aa: CASRDRGRVGNTIYF
d_call: TRBD1; clone_size: -; v_call: TRBV5-4; j_call: TRBJ1-2; cdr3_nt: TGTGCCAGCAGCTTAGGGACAGCCCAAAATGGCTACACCTTC; cdr3_aa: CASSLGTAQNGYTF
d_call: -; clone_size: -; v_call: TRBV5-1; j_call: TRBJ1-1; cdr3_nt: TGCGCCAGCGGCGAAGGGGGGACTAGAAGGAACACTGAAGCTTTCTTT; cdr3_aa: CASGEGGTRRNTEAFF
d_call: -; clone_size: -; v_call: TRBV7-6; j_call: TRBJ1-5; cdr3_nt: TGTGCCAGCAGCTCGGACGGGCGCAATCAGCCCCAGCATTTT; cdr3_aa: CASSSDGRNQPQHF
d_call: -; clone_size: once; v_call: TRBV27; j_call: TRBJ2-4; cdr3_nt: TGTGCCAGCAGTTTTGGTGGGGCCGACGTAGCCAAAAACATTCAGTACTTC; cdr3_aa: CASSFGGADVAKNIQYF
d_call: -; clone_size: -; v_call: TRBV19; j_call: TRBJ2-7; cdr3_nt: TGTGCCAGTAGTCCACGGACGCCCGGGGACGAGCAGTACTTC; cdr3_aa: CASSPRTPGDEQYF
d_call: TRBD1; clone_size: -; v_call: TRBV28; j_call: TRBJ2-1; cdr3_nt: TGTGCCAGCAGTCAACAGACAGGGTTTGGGATTGAGCAGTTCTTC; cdr3_aa: CASSQQTGFGIEQFF
d_call: -; clone_size: -; v_call: TRBV7-9; j_call: TRBJ1-4; cdr3_nt: TGTGCCAGCAGCCTAGGGGTCACTAATGAAAAACTGTTTTTT; cdr3_aa: CASSLGVTNEKLFF